This T cell receptor beta chain emerged from a study of glioma-infiltrating T cells after dendritic cell vaccination. Method: immunoSEQ multiplex PCR; TCRdb's copy keeps in-frame clones and lacks some. The sample contains approximately 82,000 clones, 80% to 90% of which appear only once. Study-level findings and limits: No direct clonality-survival link was found; a diverse polyclonal response may matter. Only a small number of patients had complete blood and tumor samples.

The germline CDR1 and CDR2 sequences are LNHDA and SQIVND (reference sequence). J gave up 4 bases and V 10 bases, and 14 bases lay outside the gene matches. The CDR3 totals 15 residues. Notes on this clone: The antigen remains undetermined.

This sequence joins TRBV19 and TRBJ2-3; 7 bases match TRBD2. The sequencing used blood, collected before dendritic cell vaccination. The sequence was obtained from a human donor with glioblastoma. DNA for the CDR3: TGTGCCACCAGTGCGGGGGTTGGAATGTCAGATACGCAGTATTTT. Residues: CATSAGVGMSDTQYF.